This TCR beta chain was captured by sequencing in a study of cytomegalovirus exposure and HLA in healthy donors. Findings and limits, study-wide: A missense variant in DCLRE1C was later tied to TCR beta V- and J-gene trimming.

This clone was observed a single time. What it binds is unknown. Vbeta (60) and Jbeta (13) primers were used in the PCR. Assay: immunoSEQ multiplex PCR; the TCRdb copy retains only in-frame clones and omits some. The sample shows 200,000 or so clones, approximately 80% of them seen only once. This CDR3 comprises 15 residues. Germline CDR1 reads GTSNPN; CDR2 reads SVGIG (reference sequence). The V and J ends lost 5 bases and 2 bases, in that order; junction bases with no gene match: 10. This chain joins TRBV30 and TRBJ2-7; 9 bases are a match to TRBD1. The sample comprised PBMCs. The receptor's source is a woman aged 45-59 years in good health and CMV-seropositive. Here the CDR3 DNA reads TGTGCCTGGGCCCCTGGACAGGGGATTCCCTACGAGCAGTACTTC. This sequence encodes CAWAPGQGIPYEQYF.